A selection of T cell receptor beta chains follows, all from one sample in a study of T cells expressing NK-cell markers. TCRdb reprocessed the 5' RACE reads and stores each CDR3 protein as one record, lacking DNA. The sample table includes about 410,000 distinct CDR3 sequences. The sequenced material came from blood T cells: a sorted CD56 or NKG2C T cell subset, CD4+ or CD8+ T cells, or bulk PBMC T cells (not recorded which). The source is a woman in her forties or fifties in good health. Both conserved end residues are part of each CDR3. Each record gives: V gene, J gene, CDR3 protein.

TRBV5-5	TRBJ1-6	CASSREGQLNSPLHF
TRBV4-2	TRBJ2-1	CASSQAASGSVNEQFF
TRBV27	TRBJ2-3	CASSQPRARLAGTDTQYF
TRBV28	TRBJ2-3	CASSLPPRRDPGSTDTQYF
TRBV4-1	TRBJ2-2	CASSQEWAGGPSWELFF
TRBV6-2/TRBV6-3	TRBJ2-3	CASSYSPVTGTDTQYF
TRBV7-9	TRBJ2-1	CASSFTGGQTSGRANEQFF
TRBV15	TRBJ2-5	CATSRRGEETQYF
TRBV7-2	TRBJ2-1	CASSLGPGDEQFF
TRBV9	TRBJ2-7	CASSSGTSEWEQYF
TRBV5-1	TRBJ2-1	CASSLRGRETEQFF
TRBV12-3/TRBV12-4	TRBJ2-7	CASRGQGISAEQYF
TRBV5-1	TRBJ2-7	CASRLAVIYEQYF
TRBV12-3/TRBV12-4	TRBJ1-5	CASSWGRGIQPQHF
TRBV29-1	TRBJ1-1	CSATALTQAFF
TRBV5-1	TRBJ2-1	CASSPENSYNEQFF
TRBV9	TRBJ2-1	CASSVPGGMENEQFF
TRBV12-3/TRBV12-4	TRBJ2-1	CASTPGSGPYNEQFF
TRBV20-1	TRBJ2-1	CSAMNPTEPLDNEQFF
TRBV29-1	TRBJ2-3	CSVRQGQYWYF
TRBV7-9	TRBJ2-3	CASSLLGLAGGTQYF
TRBV5-1	TRBJ2-2	CASSRGTDGTGELFF
TRBV2	TRBJ2-1	CASRKTEVDEQFF
TRBV12-3/TRBV12-4	TRBJ2-1	CASSRALAGGVGIGNEQFF
TRBV12-3/TRBV12-4	TRBJ2-1	CASSLEGGGEQFF
TRBV5-1	TRBJ2-1	CASSMVLPGTGVGSYNEQFF
TRBV11-2	TRBJ2-5	CASSLQPTGTQYF
TRBV4-2	TRBJ2-1	CASSQGRGLVSNEQFF
TRBV20-1	TRBJ1-1	CSARPGQGVGSEAFF
TRBV3-1	TRBJ1-5	CATGRGQPQHF
TRBV27	TRBJ2-1	CASIWPNRGNEQFF
TRBV29-1	TRBJ1-1	CSGGGGEKTEAFF
TRBV20-1	TRBJ2-5	CSARDAIQGRLGETQYF
TRBV6-5	TRBJ2-1	CASSFLRDRVGEQFF
TRBV19	TRBJ2-2	CASTQAGEYTGELFF
TRBV6-5	TRBJ1-5	CASSPYSESNQPQHF
TRBV29-1	TRBJ2-1	CSVVLVDEQFF
TRBV12-3/TRBV12-4	TRBJ2-7	CASSWRARRSYEQYF
TRBV11-2	TRBJ2-2	CASSSKRDVGAGELFF
TRBV25-1	TRBJ2-5	CASSGGIQETQYF
TRBV7-9	TRBJ2-7	CASSLRGLAGSYEQYF
TRBV20-1	TRBJ2-1	CSASPALGRGNEQFF
TRBV20-1	TRBJ2-5	CSGRLTETQYF
TRBV11-3	TRBJ2-1	CASTPRIRPGRRDDNEQFF
TRBV23-1	TRBJ2-5	CASSQWGGVGETQYF
TRBV5-6	TRBJ2-2	CASSFVNVNTGELFF
TRBV7-3	TRBJ2-5	CASSLLPGAAGKETQYF
TRBV7-9	TRBJ1-2	CASTQEGRNYTF
TRBV5-1	TRBJ2-1	CASSLGGNEQFF
TRBV5-1	TRBJ1-5	CASSLGGSDQPQHF
TRBV25-1	TRBJ2-6	CASSDAPPGANVLTF
TRBV6-1	TRBJ2-1	CASSTTSAGGLNEQFF